The present TCR beta chain was sequenced within a study of tumor-infiltrating lymphocytes in primary liver carcinoma. As for the study in general: The number of productive TCRbeta reads per sample ranged from roughly 3.5 to 7.13 million and was similar across tissue types. Overall study results and limits: Only about 8-25% of top clones were detected in all five tumor regions.

Remarks on this clonotype: What it binds is unknown. A read error may produce the germline difference seen at one junction end.

The input was 450 to 550 ng total RNA; TCR beta cDNA was made from it with a constant-region primer. Three-round nested multiplex PCR performed with slightly modified ARM-PCR produced the TCR beta libraries. TCRdb fed the multiplex PCR reads into MiXCR, producing one record per CDR3 protein. The sample has 60,000 to 90,000 distinct CDR3 sequences, 60% to 80% seen once. Each 20-30 mg portion of unsorted bulk tissue served as the source for co-extraction of RNA and DNA. Over 85% of the cells in every tumor sample were viable tumor cells. This clonotype originated in a man aged 35-49 years with primary liver carcinoma and hepatitis B virus infection. The sequenced material came from liver tumor tissue from sampling region 4. Subset indicated: tumor region T4, right-lateral pole.

The CDR3 bases are TGTGCCAGCAGACTACCGGGAGACACCGGGAAGCTGTTTTTT. Encoded protein: CASRLPGDTGKLFF. This sequence joins TRBV12-3 or TRBV12-4 and TRBJ2-2; tentative D call: TRBD2 (6 bases). This CDR3 comprises 14 residues.